A selection of T cell receptor beta chains follows, all from one sample in a study of cytomegalovirus exposure and HLA in healthy donors. The method was immunoSEQ multiplex PCR; TCRdb's version includes in-frame clones alone and lacks a portion of them. The profile covers approximately 170,000 clones, with approximately 62% appearing a single time and approximately 1.5% taken by the ten largest. The sample taken for sequencing was PBMCs. These receptor sequences come from a man aged 50-60 years in good health and CMV-seronegative. The CDR3 runs from the conserved cysteine through the conserved F or W. D genes are given only for firm matches. Some rows have no size entry. The others give once, few or many, or a class for an expanded clone.

j_gene,v_gene,abundance,d_gene,CDR3nt,CDR3aa
TRBJ2-7,TRBV25-1,.,.,TGTGCCAGCAGTGGGGGACAACGCGAGTACTTC,CASSGGQREYF
TRBJ2-2,TRBV6-4,.,.,TGTGCCAGCAGGCGGGGACCCGGGAACACCGGGGAGCTGTTTTTT,CASRRGPGNTGELFF
TRBJ2-2,TRBV7-6,.,TRBD1,TGTGCCAGCAGCTCTGGACAGGGGGGTAGCACCGGGGAGCTGTTTTTT,CASSSGQGGSTGELFF
TRBJ2-3,TRBV4-3,.,TRBD2,TGCGCCAGCAGCCAATCGGCGGGGGGCACAGATACGCAGTATTTT,CASSQSAGGTDTQYF
TRBJ2-7,TRBV7-8,.,TRBD1,TGTGCCAGCAGCAAACAGGGGGATAACTACGAGCAGTACTTC,CASSKQGDNYEQYF
TRBJ2-7,TRBV5-1,.,TRBD1,TGCGCCAGCAGCTTGCAGGGACAGGGAGGCGAGCAGTACTTC,CASSLQGQGGEQYF
TRBJ1-2,TRBV4-1,.,.,TGCGCCAGCAGCCAAGAGGACTACAAAAGCTATGGCTACACCTTC,CASSQEDYKSYGYTF
TRBJ2-3,TRBV18,.,.,TGTGCCAGCTCACGCCTACGAGCCGGGGGTAGCACAGATACGCAGTATTTT,CASSRLRAGGSTDTQYF
TRBJ2-5,TRBV28,few,.,TGTGCCAGCAGCCCCGGACACGGGGAGACCCAGTACTTC,CASSPGHGETQYF
TRBJ2-5,TRBV29-1,.,.,TGCAGCGTTGAGTCAGGGGCAGGGGAGACCCAGTACTTC,CSVESGAGETQYF